The 20 T cell receptor beta chains given below trace back to one sample, sequenced in a study of cytomegalovirus exposure and HLA in healthy donors. The PCR employed 60 Vbeta primers together with 13 Jbeta primers. Measured with immunoSEQ multiplex PCR; TCRdb has only the in-frame clones, and not every one. There are more than 85,000 clones in the sample; about 75% occur only once, and around an eighth lies in the top ten. Material for sequencing was PBMCs. The receptors stem from a male donor in good health and CMV-seropositive.

This rearrangement joins TRBV28 to TRBJ2-7, with 11 bases that match TRBD2. In germline, CDR1 is MDHEN, CDR2 SYDVKM. The length of the CDR3 is 15 residues. J gave up 7 bases and V 4 bases, and 9 bases lay outside the gene matches. CDR3 DNA: TGTGCCAGCAGTTCCCCCGCTAGCGGGGGGAGGGAGCAGTACTTC. Translation: CASSSPASGGREQYF.

The V call is TRBV19, the J call TRBJ1-2; 7 nucleotides align to TRBD1. Germline V gene data show CDR1 as LNHDA and CDR2 as SQIVND (reference sequence). V lost 5 bases and J lost 3; bases outside the gene matches: 12. CDR3 size: 16 residues. The CDR3 nucleotides read TGTGCCAGTAGTTCAACAAACAGGGGTTTGGACTATGGCTACACCTTC. Amino acids: CASSSTNRGLDYGYTF.

The chain recombines TRBV6-1 with TRBJ1-2; D perhaps matches TRBD1 (6 bases). CDR1 and CDR2 (germline): MNHNS, SASEGT. Trimming shortened V by 2 bases and J by 8 bases, and 12 bases separated the two germline ends. CDR3 length: 13 residues. Written as DNA, the CDR3 is TGTGCCAGCAGTGAAAACAGGGTAGAGGGCTACACCTTC. Its translation: CASSENRVEGYTF.

The V call is TRBV19, the J call TRBJ2-5; 8 positions agree with TRBD1. Germline assignment: CDR1 LNHDA and CDR2 SQIVND (reference sequence). Trimming took 5 bases from V and 5 from J; bases not matched to a gene: 10. The CDR3 totals 15 residues. DNA of the CDR3: TGTGCCAGTAGTGTGACAGGGGCCTGGGGGGAGACCCAGTACTTC. This translates into CASSVTGAWGETQYF.

The chain combines TRBV4-1 with TRBJ1-2; D is unresolved. This CDR3 has 13 amino acids. Trimming left V 1 base short and J 8 bases short, with 11 bases between. Germline CDR1 and CDR2: MGHRA and YSYEKL. The CDR3 coding sequence is TGCGCCAGCAGCCAAGTCAGGTTCAACGGCTACACCTTC. Its protein is CASSQVRFNGYTF.

The chain uses TRBV19 and TRBJ1-6; D is unclear. Germline V lookup: CDR1 LNHDA, CDR2 SQIVND (reference sequence). V lost 5 bases to trimming and J lost 0 bases, with 8 bases between them. This CDR3 is built from 15 residues. This CDR3 reads CASSGGSSYNSPLHF. CDR3 DNA sequence: TGTGCCAGTAGTGGAGGGAGCTCCTATAATTCACCCCTCCACTTT.

This rearrangement joins TRBV15 to TRBJ1-1; no definite D call. CDR3 size: 14 residues. CDR1 LNHNV and CDR2 YYDKDF come from the germline V gene (reference sequence). V dropped 0 bases and J dropped 6 bases, with 11 bases sitting between them. The CDR3 protein is CATSRDLLEAEAFF. The CDR3 DNA reads as TGTGCCACCAGCAGAGATCTCTTAGAGGCTGAAGCTTTCTTT.

CDR3 coding DNA: TGCGCCAGCACGAGTGGGAGTTCCTACGAGCAGTACTTC. It yields the protein CASTSGSSYEQYF. The genes are TRBV5-1 and TRBJ2-7; TRBD2 is a possible D gene (5 bases). The CDR3 consists of 13 residues. V was pared by 6 bases and J by 1 base, with 11 bases between. CDR1 and CDR2 from the germline V gene are SGHRS and YFSETQ.

This chain joins TRBV29-1 and TRBJ1-1; 8 bases match TRBD1. Germline V gene data show CDR1 as SQVTM and CDR2 as ANQGSEA. The CDR3 covers 12 residues. The V gene end was trimmed by 5 bases and the J gene end by 8 bases; junction bases not matched to a gene: 7. CDR3 in amino acids: CSVNQGATEAFF. The CDR3 nucleotides are TGCAGCGTTAATCAGGGGGCCACGGAAGCTTTCTTT.

As DNA, the CDR3 is TGTGCCACCTCAGGGCAATGGGATCAGCCCCAGCATTTT. It yields the protein CATSGQWDQPQHF. The chain combines TRBV19 with TRBJ1-5; D may be TRBD1 (5 bases). Germline CDR1 LNHDA, CDR2 SQIVND (reference sequence). The CDR3 loop spans 13 amino acids. Deletions cut 10 bases from V and 5 bases from J, with 15 bases between.

In this sample, this clone turned up once. V is TRBV4-1 and J is TRBJ2-4; D ambiguous. The CDR3 has 15 residues. With 4 bases removed from V and 0 bases from J, the gap between germline ends came to 10 bases. The germline CDR1 and CDR2 sequences are MGHRA and YSYEKL. The CDR3 loop reads CASSPLQLAKNIQYF. In DNA form, the CDR3 reads TGCGCCAGCAGCCCACTCCAACTAGCCAAAAACATTCAGTACTTC.

CDR3 DNA: TGTGCCAGCAGCTCCGGGGACTCAACTAACTATGGCTACACCTTC. Its protein product is CASSSGDSTNYGYTF. The chain employs TRBV7-9 and TRBJ1-2; weak D call: TRBD1 (5 bases). Trimming removed 4 bases from V and 0 bases from J, with 12 bases in between. The CDR3 has 15 residues. Per germline, CDR1 SEHNR and CDR2 FQNEAQ (reference sequence).

CDR3 in amino acids: CASSDSISGYTF. The CDR3 nucleotides read TGTGCCAGCAGTGATAGTATTTCTGGCTACACCTTC. This rearrangement joins TRBV6-1 to TRBJ1-2, with D hard to call. Germline-derived CDR1 and CDR2 are MNHNS and SASEGT. Trimming took 3 bases from V and 7 from J, leaving 9 bases between them. This CDR3 is built from 12 residues.

The rearrangement uses TRBV10-3 and TRBJ1-1; tentative D call: TRBD1 (5 bases). The V end lost 8 bases, the J end lost 5 bases, and 18 bases lay between the germline ends. This CDR3 contains 14 residues. Germline V lookup: CDR1 ENHRY, CDR2 SYGVKD. The CDR3 loop reads CAIGVRGGRTEAFF. Written as DNA, the CDR3 is TGTGCCATCGGGGTAAGGGGTGGGAGGACTGAAGCTTTCTTT.

The V call is TRBV10-3, the J call TRBJ2-2, with TRBD2 as a possible D gene (6 bases). CDR1 and CDR2 (germline): ENHRY, SYGVKD. This CDR3 comprises 13 residues. V lost 6 bases, J lost 7 bases, and 12 bases lay in between. CDR3 sequence (DNA): TGTGCCATCAGCCCTGGGGGAGGCGGGGAGCTGTTTTTT. It is translated as CAISPGGGGELFF.

The J gene is TRBJ1-2, the V gene TRBV30; possibly TRBD1 for D (6 bases). CDR3 size: 15 residues. The germline V and J ends were trimmed by 3 bases and 5 bases, with 19 bases remaining between them. The germline gives CDR1 GTSNPN, CDR2 SVGIG (reference sequence). The CDR3 DNA reads as TGTGCCTGGAGAACTCGGGGGGGGCGGTTTTATGGCTACACCTTC. Its protein is CAWRTRGGRFYGYTF.

The rearrangement links TRBV30 to TRBJ1-1; no clear D. The CDR3 contains 14 residues. V was cut by 3 bases and J by 1 base, with 12 bases left in between. Germline loops: CDR1 GTSNPN, CDR2 SVGIG (reference sequence). The CDR3 loop reads CAWSYGLGNTEAFF. DNA of the CDR3: TGTGCCTGGAGCTACGGACTGGGGAACACTGAAGCTTTCTTT.

CDR3 in DNA: TGTGCCAGCAGCCAAACAGGGGGCACTGAAGCTTTCTTT. Translation: CASSQTGGTEAFF. J is TRBJ1-1 and V is TRBV14, with 8 bases that match TRBD1. Germline V gene sequence: CDR1 SGHDN, CDR2 FVKESK. J was trimmed by 4 bases and V by 2 bases; bases with no gene match: 0. The CDR3 spans 13 residues.

The rearrangement joins TRBV5-8 to TRBJ1-6, with 9 bases identical to TRBD1. The CDR3 has 16 amino acids. Germline CDR1 and CDR2: SGHTS and YDEGEE. Trimming cost V 4 bases and J 2 bases; bases outside gene matches: 4. CDR3: CASSRGQGPYNSPLHF. The CDR3 region has the DNA TGTGCCAGCAGCCGGGGACAGGGTCCCTATAATTCACCCCTCCACTTT.

The V gene is TRBV5-1, the J gene TRBJ2-2, with a weak D call TRBD2 (6 bases). Germline loops: CDR1 SGHRS, CDR2 YFSETQ. The CDR3 has 15 residues. V shed 4 bases and J shed 4 bases, with 14 bases lying between them. The CDR3 loop reads CASSIGLTGTGELFF. The CDR3 DNA reads as TGCGCCAGCAGCATAGGACTAACGGGCACCGGGGAGCTGTTTTTT.